The rows below give T cell receptor beta chains drawn from one sample of a study of blood T cell repertoires in COVID-19. Sequenced by immunoSEQ multiplex PCR; TCRdb stores in-frame clones only, minus some. Among roughly 300,000 clones, more than 75% were seen once, and the ten largest hold roughly 1.6%. Sequencing was done on a sample of peripheral blood. The receptors stem from a middle-aged woman who had recovered from COVID-19. Both conserved end residues are part of each CDR3. D genes are given only for firm matches. Only some rows state a clone size, as once, few, many or a class for expanded clones.

>TRBJ2-5|NA|TRBV20-1|TRBD2
CSASPTSGPETQYF
TGCAGTGCTAGTCCGACTAGCGGCCCGGAGACCCAGTACTTC
>TRBJ2-1|NA|TRBV18|TRBD2
CASSLTSGGADSYNEQFF
TGTGCCAGCTCGCTGACTAGCGGGGGGGCCGACTCCTACAATGAGCAGTTCTTC
>TRBJ1-2|few|TRBV3-1/TRBV3-2|NA
CASSPSQAGYTF
TGTGCCAGCAGCCCTTCGCAGGCTGGCTACACCTTC
>TRBJ1-6|NA|TRBV6-1|NA
CASSENSYSYNSPLHF
TGTGCCAGCAGTGAAAACAGCTACTCCTATAATTCACCCCTCCACTTT
>TRBJ1-1|NA|TRBV14|NA
CASSQDRSLPAFF
TGTGCCAGCAGCCAAGACAGGTCCTTGCCGGCTTTCTTT
>TRBJ2-7|NA|TRBV11-2|NA
CASSPPGGRTYEQYF
TGTGCCAGCAGCCCCCCAGGCGGGCGAACCTACGAGCAGTACTTC
>TRBJ2-7|NA|TRBV9|NA
CASSDPGDLQYF
TGTGCCAGCAGCGACCCAGGGGATCTGCAGTACTTC
>TRBJ1-1|NA|TRBV6-5|NA
CASKGGVLNTEAFF
TGTGCCAGCAAGGGAGGGGTGCTGAACACTGAAGCTTTCTTT
>TRBJ2-7|NA|TRBV30|TRBD2
CAWSGGGLQYF
TGTGCCTGGAGCGGGGGGGGCCTACAGTACTTC
>TRBJ2-3|NA|TRBV29-1|NA
CSGPRGDTQYF
TGCAGCGGCCCCCGAGGGGATACGCAGTATTTT
>TRBJ1-1|NA|TRBV2|NA
CASSVLRGQGTEAFF
TGTGCCAGCAGTGTGTTGCGGGGCCAAGGCACTGAAGCTTTCTTT
>TRBJ2-7|few|TRBV3-1/TRBV3-2|NA
CASSPGLGTSYEQYF
TGTGCCAGCAGCCCTGGTCTGGGAACTAGCTACGAGCAGTACTTC
>TRBJ1-6|NA|TRBV6-1|NA
CASSEFGSAINNSPLHF
TGTGCCAGCAGTGAATTTGGTAGCGCCATCAATAATTCACCCCTCCACTTT
>TRBJ1-2|NA|TRBV5-6|NA
CASSFGGPSYTF
TGTGCCAGCAGCTTCGGGGGGCCTTCCTACACCTTC
>TRBJ1-1|NA|TRBV6-1|TRBD1
CASSGEQGAKGSTEAFF
TGTGCCAGCAGTGGAGAACAGGGGGCAAAGGGTTCCACTGAAGCTTTCTTT
>TRBJ1-3|NA|TRBV30|NA
CAWSTRGPATIYF
TGTGCCTGGAGTACTCGCGGGCCTGCCACCATATATTTT
>TRBJ1-1|NA|TRBV12-3/TRBV12-4|NA
CASSFQENTEAFF
TGTGCCAGCAGTTTCCAGGAGAACACTGAAGCTTTCTTT
>TRBJ1-2|NA|TRBV5-1|TRBD1
CASSLVLQGDYGYTF
TGCGCCAGCAGCTTGGTCCTACAGGGGGACTATGGCTACACCTTC
>TRBJ1-2|NA|TRBV7-2|NA
CASTPQGDNYGYTF
TGTGCCAGCACCCCACAGGGTGATAACTATGGCTACACCTTC
>TRBJ1-2|NA|TRBV29-1|NA
CSVDSRGPTNYGYTF
TGCAGCGTTGATTCCAGGGGACCTACGAACTATGGCTACACCTTC
>TRBJ1-1|once|TRBV6-5|NA
CASSYSEGVEAFF
TGTGCCAGCAGTTACTCGGAAGGGGTTGAAGCTTTCTTT
>TRBJ2-7|NA|TRBV21-1|NA
CASGLYRGPYEQYF
TGTGCCAGCGGACTATACAGGGGACCCTACGAGCAGTACTTC
>TRBJ1-1|NA|TRBV10-1|NA
CASSEGTSTEAFF
TGCGCCAGCAGCGAAGGGACTTCCACTGAAGCTTTCTTT
>TRBJ2-2|few|TRBV2|NA
CASRWDTNTGELFF
TGTGCCAGCAGGTGGGACACGAACACCGGGGAGCTGTTTTTT
>TRBJ1-4|few|TRBV5-1|NA
CASSLYGVPNEKLFF
TGCGCCAGCAGCTTATACGGGGTGCCTAATGAAAAACTGTTTTTT
>TRBJ1-1|once|TRBV16|NA
CASSQGEGRNTEAFF
TGTGCCAGCAGCCAAGGTGAAGGGAGGAACACTGAAGCTTTCTTT
>TRBJ1-1|once|TRBV5-1|TRBD1
CASSLRPRDRSRLNTEAFF
TGCGCCAGCAGCTTACGACCCCGGGACAGATCGAGGTTGAACACTGAAGCTTTCTTT
>TRBJ2-3|few|TRBV7-2|NA
CASRRASTDTQYF
TGTGCCAGCAGGAGGGCTAGCACAGATACGCAGTATTTT
>TRBJ1-3|few|TRBV20-1|NA
CSASPSSGNTIYF
TGCAGTGCTAGTCCGAGCTCTGGAAACACCATATATTTT
>TRBJ1-3|NA|TRBV14|NA
CASRGSGNTIYF
TGTGCCAGCCGGGGAAGCGGAAACACCATATATTTT
>TRBJ1-2|once|TRBV6-5|NA
CASSYATAYGYTF
TGTGCCAGCAGTTACGCGACAGCCTATGGCTACACCTTC
>TRBJ2-7|NA|TRBV27|TRBD1
CASSFWPGQGGLEQYF
TGTGCCAGCAGTTTCTGGCCGGGACAGGGGGGTCTAGAGCAGTACTTC